The text below deals with one TCR beta chain. The data stem from a study of blood T cell repertoires in COVID-19. Across the whole study: Sample material is recorded as cDNA or gDNA derived from T cells, B-cell-depleted T cells, or PBMCs.

Trimming removed 1 base at V and 3 bases at J, with 22 bases between. Germline assignment: CDR1 SGHVS and CDR2 FQNEAQ. CDR3 length: 19 residues. Source study methods: Reference gene primer amplification gave estimated nucleated cell counts. The protocol was immunoSEQ multiplex PCR, while the TCRdb copy is restricted to in-frame clones and leaves out a portion. For V, J and clone size, that table is used; D and trimming come from the DNA. The repertoire consists of over 70,000 clones, with around three quarters occurring once and the leading ten covering roughly 45%. V usage is TRBV7-8 and J usage is TRBJ1-3; D is perhaps TRBD1 (5 bases). This receptor was obtained from a human donor in a cohort sampled during active COVID-19. Sequenced: peripheral blood. CDR3 sequence reads: CASSLVPKRQNPSGNTIYF. The CDR3 DNA reads TGTGCCAGCAGCTTAGTCCCCAAGCGACAGAATCCGAGTGGAAACACCATATATTTT.